These T cell receptor beta chains were read from a single sample in a study of blood T cell repertoires in COVID-19. Sequencing used immunoSEQ multiplex PCR; TCRdb keeps in-frame clones, though not all of them. Among about 54,000 clones, 88% were seen once, and the ten largest hold 8.5%. Sequencing was performed on peripheral blood. The source of these receptors is a man aged 55 to 70 with active COVID-19. Each CDR3 is given with its conserved first and last residue.

TRBJ2-7	TRBV28	CASSLLWAKRESADEQYF
TRBJ1-1	TRBV6-5	CASSYSGQTNTEAFF
TRBJ2-2	TRBV4-1	CASSQGGGRSNTGELFF
TRBJ2-7	TRBV28	CASSPTSGSSFEQYF
TRBJ2-2	TRBV5-1	CASSSTGLASTGELFF
TRBJ1-2	TRBV2	CASSEPTRDYGYTF
TRBJ2-3	TRBV2	CASSPTSARGDTQYF
TRBJ2-1	TRBV27	CANPRVKDHSYNEQFF
TRBJ1-1	TRBV5-1	CASSSGETVNTEAFF
TRBJ2-6	TRBV11-2	CASSLESGYPSGANVLTF
TRBJ1-1	TRBV5-1	CASSLGGNTEAFF
TRBJ1-2	TRBV5-1	CASSLTADSYGYTF
TRBJ2-1	TRBV24-1	CATSSGRFNEQFF
TRBJ1-3	TRBV9	CASSVATGQGVAGNTIYF
TRBJ1-2	TRBV28	CASSLFQGDGYTF
TRBJ2-2	TRBV10-3	CAISESSGRGGSGELFF
TRBJ2-2	TRBV6-5	CASTPGQGASGELFF
TRBJ2-7	TRBV12-5	CASGLGRQGLSSYEQYF
TRBJ2-7	TRBV11-2	CASSGWDRGRGEQYF
TRBJ2-1	TRBV19	CASSGFTYNEQFF
TRBJ2-2	TRBV27	CASSFRLAGGSELFF
TRBJ2-7	TRBV10-3	CAIRGGGRTSGSYEQYF